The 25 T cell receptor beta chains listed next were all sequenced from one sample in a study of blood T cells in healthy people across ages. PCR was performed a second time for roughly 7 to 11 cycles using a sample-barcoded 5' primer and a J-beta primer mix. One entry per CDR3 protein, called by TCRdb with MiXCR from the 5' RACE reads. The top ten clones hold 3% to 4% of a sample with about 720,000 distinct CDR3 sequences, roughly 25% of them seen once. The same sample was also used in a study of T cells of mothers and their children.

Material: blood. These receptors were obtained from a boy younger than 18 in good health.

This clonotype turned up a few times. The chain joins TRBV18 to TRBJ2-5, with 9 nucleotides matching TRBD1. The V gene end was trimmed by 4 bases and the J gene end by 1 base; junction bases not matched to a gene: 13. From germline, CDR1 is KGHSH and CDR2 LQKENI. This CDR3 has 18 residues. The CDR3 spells CASSLWSTGQGLQETQYF. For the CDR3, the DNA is TGTGCCAGCTCACTGTGGTCGACAGGACAGGGGCTCCAAGAGACCCAGTACTTC.

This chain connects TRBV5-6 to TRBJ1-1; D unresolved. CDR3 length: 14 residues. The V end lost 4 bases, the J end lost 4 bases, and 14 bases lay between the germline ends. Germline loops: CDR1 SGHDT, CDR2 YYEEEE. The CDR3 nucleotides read TGTGCCAGCAGCGTGGTTGGGGTCCTCACTGAAGCTTTCTTT. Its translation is CASSVVGVLTEAFF.

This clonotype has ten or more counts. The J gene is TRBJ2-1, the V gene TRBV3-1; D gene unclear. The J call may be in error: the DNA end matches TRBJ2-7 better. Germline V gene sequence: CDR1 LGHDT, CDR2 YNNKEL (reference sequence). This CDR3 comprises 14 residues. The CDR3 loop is CASSHWESSYEQYF. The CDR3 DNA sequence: TGTGCCAGCAGTCATTGGGAAAGCTCCTACGAGCAGTACTTC.

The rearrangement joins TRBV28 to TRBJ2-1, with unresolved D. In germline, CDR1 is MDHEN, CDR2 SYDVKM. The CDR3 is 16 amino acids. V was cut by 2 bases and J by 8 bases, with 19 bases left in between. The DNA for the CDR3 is TGTGCCAGCAGTTTAACCCTAGAGACAACGAGCGATGAGCAGTTCTTC. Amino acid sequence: CASSLTLETTSDEQFF.

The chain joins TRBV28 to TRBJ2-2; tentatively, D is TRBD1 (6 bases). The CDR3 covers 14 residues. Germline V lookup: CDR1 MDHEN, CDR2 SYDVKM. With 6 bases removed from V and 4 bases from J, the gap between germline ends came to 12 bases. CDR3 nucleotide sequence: TGTGCCAGCAGATGGACAGTGCCCACCGGGGAGCTGTTTTTT. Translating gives CASRWTVPTGELFF.

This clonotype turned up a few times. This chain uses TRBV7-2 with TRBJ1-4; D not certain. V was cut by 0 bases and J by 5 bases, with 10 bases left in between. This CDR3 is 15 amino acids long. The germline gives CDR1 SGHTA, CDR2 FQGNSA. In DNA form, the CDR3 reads TGTGCCAGCAGCTTAGCGCGTTCCTCCAATGAAAAACTGTTTTTT. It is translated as CASSLARSSNEKLFF.

The CDR3 here is CASSIPGRAYNEQFF. CDR3 nucleotides: TGTGCCAGTAGTATCCCCGGGAGGGCTTACAATGAGCAGTTCTTC. The chain is built from TRBV19 and TRBJ2-1, with 8 bases matching TRBD2. Germline CDR1 and CDR2: LNHDA and SQIVND (reference sequence). Unmatched junction bases numbered 5, after V lost 3 bases and J lost 4 bases. The length of the CDR3 is 15 residues.

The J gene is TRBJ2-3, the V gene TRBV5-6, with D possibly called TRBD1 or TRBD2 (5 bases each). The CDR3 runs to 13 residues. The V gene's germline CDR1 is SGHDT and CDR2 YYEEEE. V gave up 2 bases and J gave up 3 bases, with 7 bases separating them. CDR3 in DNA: TGTGCCAGCAGCTTTTGGGGGACAGATACGCAGTATTTT. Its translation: CASSFWGTDTQYF.

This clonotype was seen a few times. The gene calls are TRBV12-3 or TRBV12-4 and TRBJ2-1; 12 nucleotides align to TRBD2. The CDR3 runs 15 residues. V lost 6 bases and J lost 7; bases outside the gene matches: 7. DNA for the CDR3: TGTGCCAGCAGCCGGAGACTAGCGGGAGATAATGAGCAGTTCTTC. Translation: CASSRRLAGDNEQFF.

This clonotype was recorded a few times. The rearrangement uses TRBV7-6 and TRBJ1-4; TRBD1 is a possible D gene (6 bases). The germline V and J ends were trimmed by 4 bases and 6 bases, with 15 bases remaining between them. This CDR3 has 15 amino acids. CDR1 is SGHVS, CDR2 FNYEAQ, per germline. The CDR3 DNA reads TGTGCCAGCAGCTGGACAGCCCAGTACCATGAAAAACTGTTTTTT. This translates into CASSWTAQYHEKLFF. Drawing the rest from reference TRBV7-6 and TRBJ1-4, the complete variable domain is GAGVSQSPRYKVTKRGQDVALRCDPISGHVSLYWYRQALGQGPEFLTYFNYEAQQDKSGLPNDRFSAERPEGSISTLTIQRTEQRDSAMYRCASSWTAQYHEKLFFGSGTQLSVL.

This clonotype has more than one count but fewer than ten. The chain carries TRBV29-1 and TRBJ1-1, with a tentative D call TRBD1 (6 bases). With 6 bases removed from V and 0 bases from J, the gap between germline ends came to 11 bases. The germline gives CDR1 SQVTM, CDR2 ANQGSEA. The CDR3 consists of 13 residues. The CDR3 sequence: CSVGAGVNTEAFF. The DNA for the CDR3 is TGCAGCGTGGGGGCAGGGGTGAACACTGAAGCTTTCTTT.

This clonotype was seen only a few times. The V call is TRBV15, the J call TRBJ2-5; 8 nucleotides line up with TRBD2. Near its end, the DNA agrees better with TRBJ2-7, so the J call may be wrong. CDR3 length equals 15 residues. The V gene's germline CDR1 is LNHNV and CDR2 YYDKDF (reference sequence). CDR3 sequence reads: CATSTGLALGYEQYF. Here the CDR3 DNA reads TGTGCCACCAGCACCGGACTAGCTCTTGGATACGAGCAGTACTTC.

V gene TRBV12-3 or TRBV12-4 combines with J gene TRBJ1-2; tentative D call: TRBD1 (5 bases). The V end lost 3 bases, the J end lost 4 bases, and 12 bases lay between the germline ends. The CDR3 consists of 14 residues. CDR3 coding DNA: TGTGCCAGCAGTTTTGGGGGGAAGGGCTATGGCTACACCTTC. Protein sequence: CASSFGGKGYGYTF.

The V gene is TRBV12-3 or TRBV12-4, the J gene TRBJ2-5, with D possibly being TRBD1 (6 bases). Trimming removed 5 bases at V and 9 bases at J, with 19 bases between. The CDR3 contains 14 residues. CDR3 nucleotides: TGTGCCAGCAGTCGAAATACAGGGTACGGGGCCCAGTACTTC. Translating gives CASSRNTGYGAQYF.

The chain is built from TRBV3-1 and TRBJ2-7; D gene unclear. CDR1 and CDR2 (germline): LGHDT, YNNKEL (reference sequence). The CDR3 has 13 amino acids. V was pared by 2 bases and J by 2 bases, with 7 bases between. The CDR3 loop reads CASSQSLTYEQYF. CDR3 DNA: TGTGCCAGCAGCCAATCCCTAACCTACGAGCAGTACTTC.

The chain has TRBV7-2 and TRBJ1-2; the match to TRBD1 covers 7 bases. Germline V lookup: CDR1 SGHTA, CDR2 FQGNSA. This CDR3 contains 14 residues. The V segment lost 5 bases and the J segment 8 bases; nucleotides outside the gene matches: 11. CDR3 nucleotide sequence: TGTGCCAGCAGCGCACAGGGGTCCGGTTGGGGCTACACCTTC. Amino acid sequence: CASSAQGSGWGYTF.

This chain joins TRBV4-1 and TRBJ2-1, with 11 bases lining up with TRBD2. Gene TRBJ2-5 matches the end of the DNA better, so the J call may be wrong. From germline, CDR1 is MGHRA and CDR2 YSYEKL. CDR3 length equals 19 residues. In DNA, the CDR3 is TGCGCCAGCAGCCAAGGTCAAGGACTAGCGGGCCCTATGGGAGGGACCCAGTACTTC. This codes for CASSQGQGLAGPMGGTQYF.

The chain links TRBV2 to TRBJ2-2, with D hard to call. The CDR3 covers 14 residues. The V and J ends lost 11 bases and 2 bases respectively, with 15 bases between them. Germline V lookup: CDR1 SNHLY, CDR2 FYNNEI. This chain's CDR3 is CALWPGINTGELFF. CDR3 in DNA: TGTGCCCTCTGGCCCGGAATTAACACCGGGGAGCTGTTTTTT.

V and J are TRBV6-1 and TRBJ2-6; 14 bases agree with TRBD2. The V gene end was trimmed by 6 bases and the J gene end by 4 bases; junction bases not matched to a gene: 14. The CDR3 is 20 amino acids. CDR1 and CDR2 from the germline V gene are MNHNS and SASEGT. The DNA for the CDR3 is TGTGCCAGCAGGGTACGGGGGACTAGCGGGAGACTGGAGGGGGCCAACGTCCTGACTTTC. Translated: CASRVRGTSGRLEGANVLTF.

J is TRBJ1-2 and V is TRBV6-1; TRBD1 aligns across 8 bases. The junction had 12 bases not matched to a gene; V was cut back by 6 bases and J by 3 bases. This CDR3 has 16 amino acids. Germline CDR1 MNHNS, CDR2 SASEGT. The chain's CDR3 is CASSPPPGGAYYGYTF. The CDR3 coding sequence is TGTGCCAGCAGCCCCCCCCCAGGGGGCGCCTACTATGGCTACACCTTC.

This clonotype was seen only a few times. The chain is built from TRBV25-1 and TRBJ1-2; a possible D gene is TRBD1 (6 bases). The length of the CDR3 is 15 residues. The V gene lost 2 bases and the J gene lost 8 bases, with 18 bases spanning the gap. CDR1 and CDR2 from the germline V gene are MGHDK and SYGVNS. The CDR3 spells CASSEGGGQIAGYTF. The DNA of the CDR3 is TGTGCCAGCAGTGAAGGAGGGGGACAAATCGCAGGCTACACCTTC.

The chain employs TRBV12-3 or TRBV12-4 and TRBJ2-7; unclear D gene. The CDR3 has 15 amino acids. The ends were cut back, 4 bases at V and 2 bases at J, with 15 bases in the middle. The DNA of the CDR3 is TGTGCCAGCAGTTACCGCCACAGTGCTCCCTACGAGCAGTACTTC. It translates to CASSYRHSAPYEQYF.

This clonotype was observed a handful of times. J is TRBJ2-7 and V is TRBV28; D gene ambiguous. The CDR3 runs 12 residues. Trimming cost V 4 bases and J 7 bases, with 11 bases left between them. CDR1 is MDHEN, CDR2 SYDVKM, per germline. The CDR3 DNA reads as TGTGCCAGCAGTTCCCTCAAGGATGAGCAGTACTTC. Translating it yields CASSSLKDEQYF.

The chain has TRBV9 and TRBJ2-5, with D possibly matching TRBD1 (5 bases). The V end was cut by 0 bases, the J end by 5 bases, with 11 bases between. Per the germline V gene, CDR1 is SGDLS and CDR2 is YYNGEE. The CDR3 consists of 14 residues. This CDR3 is CASSVAGLWETQYF. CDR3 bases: TGTGCCAGCAGCGTAGCAGGGTTGTGGGAGACCCAGTACTTC.

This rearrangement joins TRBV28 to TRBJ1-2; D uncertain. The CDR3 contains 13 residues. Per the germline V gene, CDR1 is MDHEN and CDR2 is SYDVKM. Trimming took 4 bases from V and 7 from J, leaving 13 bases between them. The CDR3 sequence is CASSSPRFSGYTF. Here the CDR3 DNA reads TGTGCCAGCAGTTCTCCACGCTTTTCTGGCTACACCTTC.